The clone carrying this T cell receptor (beta chain) was seen at least ten times. This sample is drawn from a study of neurological immune-mediated disorders. cDNA was made by 5'RACE with 10-nucleotide random UMIs. TCRdb reprocessed the 5' RACE reads via MiXCR and lists one record per CDR3 protein. The sample lists about 59,000 distinct CDR3 sequences, more than 20% occurring once. This sample's time point: technical triplicate 2. Unsorted libraries were generated from 2 million PBMCs. These cells had been stored in RNAlater at -80 C. The TCR sequence derives from a man aged 55 to 70 with HTLV-1-associated myelopathy (HAM/TSP). Input material: PBMCs.

Here the CDR3 reads CASSQGASSYNEQFF. CDR3 in DNA: TGTGCCAGCAGCCAAGGGGCTAGCTCCTACAATGAGCAGTTCTTC. This chain connects TRBV3-1 to TRBJ2-1; D is undetermined. The V end was cut by 1 base, the J end by 0 bases, with 7 bases between. The length of the CDR3 is 15 residues. Germline V gives CDR1 LGHDT, CDR2 YNNKEL (reference sequence).